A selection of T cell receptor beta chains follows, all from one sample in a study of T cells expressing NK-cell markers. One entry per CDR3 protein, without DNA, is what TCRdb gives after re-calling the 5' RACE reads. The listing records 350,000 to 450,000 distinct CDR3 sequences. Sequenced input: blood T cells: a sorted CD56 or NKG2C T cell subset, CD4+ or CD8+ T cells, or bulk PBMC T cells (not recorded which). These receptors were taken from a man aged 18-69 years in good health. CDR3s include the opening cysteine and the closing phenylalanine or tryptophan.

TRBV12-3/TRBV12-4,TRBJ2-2,CASSRLRPNTGELFF
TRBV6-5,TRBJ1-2,CASSYGQGQLYGYTF
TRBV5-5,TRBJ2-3,CASSLGQGNTDTQYF
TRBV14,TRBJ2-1,CASSQGGVHEQFF
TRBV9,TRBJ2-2,CASSVLVSGVSTGELFF
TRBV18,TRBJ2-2,CASSRGQGGELFF
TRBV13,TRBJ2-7,CASRQQGRTTHSYEQYF
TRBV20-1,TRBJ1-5,CSASSQVGDQPQHF
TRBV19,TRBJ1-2,CASSKAGAPANYGYTF
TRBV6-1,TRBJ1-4,CASSTRQAYEKLFF
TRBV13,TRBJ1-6,CASSIGQTGSPLHF
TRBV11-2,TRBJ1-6,CASSRSTALDSPLHF
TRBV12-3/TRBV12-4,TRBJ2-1,CASSRAGGGDEQFF
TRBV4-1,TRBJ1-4,CASSQGEELNEKLFF
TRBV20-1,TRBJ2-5,CSARDPLDRGKTQYF
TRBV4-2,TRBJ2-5,CASSQGSTRQETQYF
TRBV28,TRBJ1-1,CASSLGIPLQAFF
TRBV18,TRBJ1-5,CASSYQGWNQPQHF
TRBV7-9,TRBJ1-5,CASSSADVHSNQPQHF
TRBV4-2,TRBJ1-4,CASSRGLEEYNEKLFF
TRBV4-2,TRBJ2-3,CASSHRGTDTQYF
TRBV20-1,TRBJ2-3,CSAPKGGSGGTQYF
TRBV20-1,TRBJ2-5,CSGSRRVEKTQYF
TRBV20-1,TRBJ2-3,CSACAGGSVGDTQYF
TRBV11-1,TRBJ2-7,CASSLVAGMNEQYF
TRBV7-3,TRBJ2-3,CASSILPGTTSTDTQYF
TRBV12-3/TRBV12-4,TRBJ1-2,CASSLLDRNYGYTF
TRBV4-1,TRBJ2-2,CASSHLNTGELFF
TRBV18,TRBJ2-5,CASSRRELIQETQYF
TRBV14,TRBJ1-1,CASSPAGVVAEAFF
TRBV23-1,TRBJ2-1,CASRKQGQTHNNEQFF
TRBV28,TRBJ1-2,CASAPSGYGYTF
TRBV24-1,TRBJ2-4,CATRRDGKNIQYF
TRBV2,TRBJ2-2,CASSGGSRGELFF
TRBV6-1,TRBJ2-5,CASREVDRGGETQYF
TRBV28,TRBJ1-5,CASSSARGAYSNQPQHF
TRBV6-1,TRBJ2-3,CASSPSGGAVHTQYF
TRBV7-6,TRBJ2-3,CASRRTPGQDTDTQYF
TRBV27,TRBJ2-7,CASSLNPYAVPTKSYEQYF
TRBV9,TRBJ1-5,CASSGQGPNQPQHF
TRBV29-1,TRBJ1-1,CSVEDQSGRGMAEAFF
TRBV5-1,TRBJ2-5,CASSGSIETQYF
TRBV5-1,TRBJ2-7,CASSPRGLFYEQYF
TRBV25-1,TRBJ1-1,CASAPGTGGAGAFF
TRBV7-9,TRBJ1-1,CASGQGLWTEAFF
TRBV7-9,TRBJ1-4,CASQAGGYREKLFF
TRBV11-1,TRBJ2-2,CASSPLLDGELFF
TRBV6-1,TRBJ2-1,CASSVGYTSGGNNEQFF